This T cell receptor (beta chain) is drawn from a study of early T cells in non-severe SARS-CoV-2 infection. Study at large: Sequenced material consisted of bulk RNA (from unsorted whole blood), and chains were unpaired. General study points: Private and CD4 specificities were missed by VDJdb matching, skewed to anti-spike CD8.

This clonotype showed up many times. What it binds is not known. The CDR3 consists of 12 residues. V lost 2 bases, J lost 6 bases, and 7 bases lay in between. CDR1 SGHRS and CDR2 YFSETQ come from the germline V gene. TCRdb fed the 5' RACE reads into MiXCR, producing one record per CDR3 protein. The data hold some 97,000 distinct CDR3 sequences, with about 10% observed a single time. The sample here was whole blood, taken at baseline. The receptor was isolated from an adult who was a healthcare worker with PCR-confirmed SARS-CoV-2 infection or an uninfected control (not recorded which). The chain uses TRBV5-1 and TRBJ2-3; D is unclear. Here the CDR3 reads CASSFSADTQYF. As DNA, the CDR3 is TGCGCCAGCAGCTTCTCGGCCGATACGCAGTATTTT.